One and the same sample provided the 16 T cell receptor beta chains below, sequenced in a study of OX40 agonist ivuxolimab in advanced cancers. Produced via immunoSEQ multiplex PCR; TCRdb's table is partial and in-frame only. The sample includes approximately 84,000 clones, 65% to 90% of them seen just once. The source material was CD4+ or CD8+ T cells sorted from blood, sampled in a trial of the OX40 agonist ivuxolimab. The receptor set was obtained from an adult with an advanced solid tumor such as melanoma, head and neck, liver or kidney cancer.

The chain combines TRBV28 with TRBJ1-3; D gene unclear. Trimming cost V 2 bases and J 0 bases, with 14 bases left between them. Germline V gene sequence: CDR1 MDHEN, CDR2 SYDVKM. There are 17 residues in the CDR3. CDR3 nucleotide sequence: TGTGCCAGCAGTTTAAGCCCTACTTTCAGCTCTGGAAACACCATATATTTT. It encodes CASSLSPTFSSGNTIYF.

V is TRBV6-6 and J is TRBJ1-1, with TRBD1 identical over 7 bases. This CDR3 is built from 15 residues. After removal of 2 bases from V and 4 bases from J, the junction contained 7 bases not matched to a gene. Germline V gene data show CDR1 as MNHNY and CDR2 as SVGAGI (reference sequence). DNA of the CDR3: TGTGCCAGCAGTTACCCGACAGGGCATAGCACTGAAGCTTTCTTT. Protein sequence: CASSYPTGHSTEAFF.

This chain connects TRBV14 to TRBJ2-7, with D possibly being TRBD1 or TRBD2 (6 bases each). Trimming removed 2 bases from V and 0 bases from J, with 17 bases in between. CDR1 and CDR2 from the germline V gene are SGHDN and FVKESK. The CDR3 has 17 amino acids. This CDR3 is CASSQLSGAKSSYEQYF. The CDR3 nucleotides read TGTGCCAGCAGCCAACTTTCGGGGGCCAAGAGCTCCTACGAGCAGTACTTC.

The chain is built from TRBV28 and TRBJ1-2; TRBD1 is a possible D gene (6 bases). Trimming removed 6 bases at V and 10 bases at J, with 24 bases between. Germline values: CDR1 MDHEN, CDR2 SYDVKM. The CDR3 is made up of 15 amino acids. CDR3 bases: TGTGCCAGCAGCCCTACGACAGGCGGGGGAGGGGACTACACCTTC. Encoded protein: CASSPTTGGGGDYTF.

V gene TRBV11-2 combines with J gene TRBJ1-1; D possibly corresponds to TRBD1 (5 bases). CDR3 length: 15 amino acids. V was trimmed by 0 bases and J by 3 bases, leaving 11 bases between them. Germline-derived CDR1 and CDR2 are SGHAT and FQNNGV. The CDR3 here is CASSLDQGLDTEAFF. The CDR3 coding sequence is TGTGCCAGCAGCTTAGATCAGGGATTGGACACTGAAGCTTTCTTT.

This clone came up once. The V and J genes are TRBV7-9 and TRBJ2-5, with 9 bases that match TRBD1. Germline-derived CDR1 and CDR2 are SEHNR and FQNEAQ (reference sequence). This CDR3 contains 15 residues. Trimming cost V 3 bases and J 2 bases; bases outside gene matches: 4. CDR3: CASSFGTGPQETQYF. CDR3 DNA: TGTGCCAGCAGCTTCGGGACAGGGCCTCAAGAGACCCAGTACTTC.

The chain recombines TRBV21-1 with TRBJ2-2; the table names TRBD1, a call not compared with the DNA. TRBV21-1 is a known pseudogene. The length of the CDR3 is 14 residues. The CDR3 sequence: CASSKGANTGELFF. In nucleotides, the CDR3 is TGTGCCAGCAGCAAAGGGGCAAACACCGGGGAGCTGTTTTTT.

This clone was recorded once. This chain links TRBV7-3 with TRBJ1-1, with 7 bases identical to TRBD1. V shed 5 bases, J shed 3 bases, and the junction held 15 bases outside the gene matches. Germline assignment: CDR1 SGHTA and CDR2 FQGTGA. The CDR3 totals 17 residues. CDR3 nucleotide sequence: TGTGCCAGCAGCCTAAATGGTGGGGGGGACAGCCACACTGAAGCTTTCTTT. This translates into CASSLNGGGDSHTEAFF.

The rearrangement joins TRBV29-1 to TRBJ2-4; D is ambiguous. CDR3 length: 12 amino acids. The germline V gene has CDR1 SQVTM and CDR2 ANQGSEA. The V and J ends lost 2 bases and 6 bases respectively, with 8 bases between them. The CDR3 loop reads CSVEPPGNIQYF. CDR3 bases: TGCAGCGTTGAACCCCCGGGAAACATTCAGTACTTC.

This clone was detected once. The chain joins TRBV9 to TRBJ1-5, with D uncertain. CDR1 and CDR2 (germline): SGDLS, YYNGEE. V was shortened by 4 bases and J by 5 bases, with 10 bases between the two germline ends. The CDR3 sequence is 13 residues long. The DNA of the CDR3 is TGTGCCAGCAGCACCTCTGCAGATCAGCCCCAGCATTTT. Translation: CASSTSADQPQHF.

J is TRBJ1-1 and V is TRBV7-9; maybe TRBD1 (6 bases). The germline V gene has CDR1 SEHNR and CDR2 FQNEAQ (reference sequence). Trimming cost V 1 base and J 5 bases, with 14 bases left between them. CDR3 length equals 15 residues. The CDR3 here is CASSLGSGVWTEAFF. The CDR3 nucleotides are TGTGCCAGCAGCTTAGGATCAGGGGTTTGGACTGAAGCTTTCTTT.

This rearrangement joins TRBV2 to TRBJ1-1, with 9 bases matching TRBD1. Germline V CDR1 and CDR2: SNHLY, FYNNEI. The junction had 7 bases not matched to a gene; V was cut back by 7 bases and J by 1 base. The CDR3 consists of 15 residues. The CDR3 spells CASTLMGQGNTEAFF. The CDR3 bases are TGTGCCAGCACTCTCATGGGACAGGGGAACACTGAAGCTTTCTTT.

This clone has a handful of counts. The gene calls are TRBV18 and TRBJ1-2; 10 positions agree with TRBD1. J gave up 6 bases and V 5 bases, and 9 bases lay outside the gene matches. The CDR3 consists of 15 residues. Germline CDR1 and CDR2: KGHSH and LQKENI. The CDR3 DNA reads as TGTGCCAGCTCAGCTCTAGGACAGGGGGATCATGGCTACACCTTC. This encodes CASSALGQGDHGYTF. Complete variable domain (other parts from reference TRBV18 and TRBJ1-2): NAGVMQNPRHLVRRRGQEARLRCSPMKGHSHVYWYRQLPEEGLKFMVYLQKENIIDESGMPKERFSAEFPKEGPSILRIQQVVRGDSAAYFCASSALGQGDHGYTFGSGTRLTVV.

The chain has TRBV7-9 and TRBJ2-3; D call uncertain. The CDR3 has 12 residues. Between the trimmed V and J ends, which lost 8 bases and 2 bases, there was a span of 8 bases. CDR1 is SEHNR, CDR2 FQNEAQ, per germline (reference sequence). CDR3 residues: CASGPNTDTQYF. The CDR3 nucleotides are TGTGCCAGCGGGCCCAACACAGATACGCAGTATTTT.

J is TRBJ2-3 and V is TRBV4-3; D is undetermined. This CDR3 has 17 amino acids. Germline V gene lookup returns CDR1 LGHNA and CDR2 YSLEER. V lost 0 bases, J lost 3 bases, and 16 bases lay in between. CDR3 nucleotide sequence: TGCGCCAGCAGCCAAGAATTTCACCCTCAAGCTACAGATACGCAGTATTTT. Translated, it gives CASSQEFHPQATDTQYF.

The chain links TRBV28 to TRBJ1-1; tentative D call: TRBD1 (5 bases). V shed 3 bases and J shed 11 bases, with 16 bases lying between them. The CDR3 extends over 13 amino acids. Germline V CDR1 and CDR2: MDHEN, SYDVKM. The CDR3 here is CASSFETTRVAFF. CDR3 nucleotide sequence: TGTGCCAGCAGTTTTGAGACGACCAGGGTCGCTTTCTTT.